A single sample gave rise to the 12 T cell receptor beta chains below, sequenced in a study of shared clonotypes between healthy human individuals. Profiled with immunoSEQ multiplex PCR; TCRdb holds only in-frame clones, not every one. The sample has about 2,500,000 clones, more than 90% seen once; the top ten hold over 0.12%. Source material: naive CD4+ T cells sorted from blood. The subset here: CD45RA+ positively selected. The receptors shown here come from a man younger than 30 in good health.

The genes are TRBV28 and TRBJ1-5; 9 bases line up with TRBD1. The CDR3 spans 17 residues. The V gene end was trimmed by 4 bases and the J gene end by 2 bases; junction bases not matched to a gene: 9. Germline values: CDR1 MDHEN, CDR2 SYDVKM. The DNA for the CDR3 is TGTGCCAGCAGTTCTCTACAGGGGGCGGATGGCAATCAGCCCCAGCATTTT. Translating it yields CASSSLQGADGNQPQHF.

In its sample, this clone was seen once. The V and J genes are TRBV6-5 and TRBJ1-2; 8 bases map to TRBD1. Trimming at V came to 7 bases and at J to 5 bases, leaving 9 bases not matched to a gene. This CDR3 comprises 14 residues. Germline CDR1 MNHEY, CDR2 SVGAGI. The CDR3 DNA reads TGTGCCAGCACCTCGGGACAGGCAATATATGGCTACACCTTC. It codes for CASTSGQAIYGYTF.

V is TRBV7-3 and J is TRBJ1-1, with 7 positions matching TRBD1. CDR1 and CDR2 from the germline V gene are SGHTA and FQGTGA. V dropped 1 base and J dropped 4; count of bases not matched to a gene: 3. This CDR3 has 14 residues. The CDR3 coding sequence is TGTGCCAGCAGCTTAAGTGCAGGGGGCACTGAAGCTTTCTTT. Its protein is CASSLSAGGTEAFF.

The chain employs TRBV19 and TRBJ2-7; possibly TRBD1 for D (7 bases). Trimming left V 4 bases short and J 2 bases short, with 12 bases between. Germline V gene sequence: CDR1 LNHDA, CDR2 SQIVND (reference sequence). The CDR3 sequence is 14 residues long. The CDR3 DNA sequence: TGTGCCAGTAGTAAGGCGGGACAGCCCTACGAGCAGTACTTC. Translated, it gives CASSKAGQPYEQYF.

The chain couples TRBV5-1 to TRBJ1-1; no firm D call. The CDR3 is 13 residues long. Trimming cost V 4 bases and J 5 bases, with 12 bases left between them. Germline assignment: CDR1 SGHRS and CDR2 YFSETQ. The CDR3 DNA reads as TGCGCCAGCAGCGCCCCCATGACGACTGAAGCTTTCTTT. Encoded protein: CASSAPMTTEAFF.

About this clone itself: Other DNA sequences in the sample encode the same CDR3. The rearrangement uses TRBV29-1 and TRBJ2-2, with 9 bases matching TRBD1. The CDR3 is 14 residues long. The germline CDR1 and CDR2 sequences are SQVTM and ANQGSEA. V lost 6 bases, J lost 1 base, and 3 bases stayed unmatched. The DNA for the CDR3 is TGCAGCGTGGGGGGACAGGGGAACACCGGGGAGCTGTTTTTT. It specifies CSVGGQGNTGELFF.

V gene TRBV7-8 combines with J gene TRBJ1-6, with 11 bases identical to TRBD1. V trimming: 0 bases; J trimming: 9 bases; junction bases outside the gene matches: 1. Per germline, CDR1 SGHVS and CDR2 FQNEAQ. CDR3 length: 15 residues. The DNA of the CDR3 is TGTGCCAGCAGCTTAGCCGGGACAGGGGGTTCACCCCTCCACTTT. Amino acids: CASSLAGTGGSPLHF.

The chain links TRBV2 to TRBJ1-1; D gene ambiguous. The CDR3 consists of 12 residues. The ends were cut back, 10 bases at V and 7 bases at J, with 16 bases in the middle. Germline lookup yields CDR1 SNHLY and CDR2 FYNNEI. The CDR3 DNA reads TGTGCCACCTATTCCGGGGAGGGTGAAGCTTTCTTT. Amino acid sequence: CATYSGEGEAFF.

This chain links TRBV29-1 with TRBJ2-3, with 7 bases matching TRBD1. The CDR3 runs to 14 residues. With V trimmed by 8 bases and J by 5 bases, 13 bases remained unmatched. The germline gives CDR1 SQVTM, CDR2 ANQGSEA. The CDR3 protein is CSTRQGSFQDTQYF. The CDR3 region has the DNA TGCAGCACAAGACAGGGCTCGTTCCAAGATACGCAGTATTTT.

V usage is TRBV19 and J usage is TRBJ1-6; D is undetermined. Germline CDR1 reads LNHDA; CDR2 reads SQIVND (reference sequence). V lost 7 bases and J lost 7, with 14 bases in between. CDR3 length: 14 residues. CDR3 nucleotide sequence: TGTGCCAGTACAGTCGGGCAGCGAAATTCACCCCTCCACTTT. The encoded protein is CASTVGQRNSPLHF.

About this clone: This sample includes further DNA sequences coding for the same CDR3. V usage is TRBV5-1 and J usage is TRBJ2-2; 8 bases line up with TRBD2. The junction had 8 bases not matched to a gene; V was cut back by 4 bases and J by 0 bases. The CDR3 loop spans 17 amino acids. CDR1 is SGHRS and CDR2 is YFSETQ in the germline V gene. The CDR3 spells CASSPTSGGANTGELFF. CDR3 coding DNA: TGCGCCAGCAGCCCCACCAGCGGGGGCGCGAACACCGGGGAGCTGTTTTTT.

The chain links TRBV4-1 to TRBJ1-1; no clear D gene. The CDR3 sequence is 20 residues long. Germline V gene sequence: CDR1 MGHRA, CDR2 YSYEKL. V lost 0 bases to trimming and J lost 0 bases, with 23 bases between them. The CDR3 bases are TGCGCCAGCAGCCAAGACCGTCATCTCCCAGCCGGTTCTATGAACACTGAAGCTTTCTTT. This gives the protein CASSQDRHLPAGSMNTEAFF.